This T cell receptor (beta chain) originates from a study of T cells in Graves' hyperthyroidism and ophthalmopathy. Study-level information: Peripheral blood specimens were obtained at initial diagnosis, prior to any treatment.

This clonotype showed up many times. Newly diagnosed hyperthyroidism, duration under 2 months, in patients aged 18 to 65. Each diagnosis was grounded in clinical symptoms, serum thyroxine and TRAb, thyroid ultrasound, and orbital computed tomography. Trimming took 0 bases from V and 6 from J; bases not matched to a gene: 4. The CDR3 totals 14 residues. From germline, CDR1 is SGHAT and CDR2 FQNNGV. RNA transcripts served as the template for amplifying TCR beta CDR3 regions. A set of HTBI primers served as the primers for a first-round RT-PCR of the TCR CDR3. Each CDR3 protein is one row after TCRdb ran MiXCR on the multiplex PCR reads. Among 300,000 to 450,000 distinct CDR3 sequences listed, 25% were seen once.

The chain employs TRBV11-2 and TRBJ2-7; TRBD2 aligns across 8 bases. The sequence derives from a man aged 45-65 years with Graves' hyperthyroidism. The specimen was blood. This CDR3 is CASSLDPGTSEQYF. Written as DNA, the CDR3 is TGTGCCAGCAGCTTAGATCCGGGGACTAGCGAGCAGTACTTC. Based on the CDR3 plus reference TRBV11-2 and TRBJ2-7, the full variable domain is EAGVAQSPRYKIIEKRQSVAFWCNPISGHATLYWYQQILGQGPKLLIQFQNNGVVDDSQLPKDRFSAERLKGVDSTLKIQPAKLEDSAVYLCASSLDPGTSEQYFGPGTRLTVT.